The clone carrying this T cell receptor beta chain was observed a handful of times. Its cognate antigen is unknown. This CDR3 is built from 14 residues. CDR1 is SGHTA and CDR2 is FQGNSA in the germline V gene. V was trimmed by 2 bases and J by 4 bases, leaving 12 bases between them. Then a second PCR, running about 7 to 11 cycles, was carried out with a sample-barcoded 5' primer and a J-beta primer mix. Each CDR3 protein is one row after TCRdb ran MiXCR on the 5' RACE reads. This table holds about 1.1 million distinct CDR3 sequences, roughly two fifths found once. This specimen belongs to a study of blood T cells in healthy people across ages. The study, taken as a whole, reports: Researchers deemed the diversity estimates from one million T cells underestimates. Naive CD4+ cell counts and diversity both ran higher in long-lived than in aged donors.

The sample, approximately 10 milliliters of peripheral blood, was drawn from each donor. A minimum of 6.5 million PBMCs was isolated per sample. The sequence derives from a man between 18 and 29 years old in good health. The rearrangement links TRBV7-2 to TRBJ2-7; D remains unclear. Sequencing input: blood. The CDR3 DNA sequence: TGTGCCAGCAGCTTATCTAGGGCGCAATACGAGCAGTACTTC. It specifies CASSLSRAQYEQYF.